Detailed here is one T cell receptor (beta chain). The V end was cut by 4 bases, the J end by 1 base, with 14 bases between. Germline V gene data show CDR1 as MNHEY and CDR2 as SVGEGT. CDR3 size: 16 residues. This sample was taken from a study of blood T cell repertoires in COVID-19. Study as a whole: Samples of COVID-19 (acute and convalescent) were obtained from the United States, Italy and Spain. From T cells, B-cell-depleted T cells, or PBMCs came the material, which was cDNA or gDNA.

In the original workflow: For nucleated cells, counts were estimated from reference gene primer amplification. Assay: immunoSEQ multiplex PCR; the TCRdb copy retains only in-frame clones and omits some. V, J and clone size were drawn from that table, and D and trimming were deduced from the DNA. In the table there are 160,000 or so clones, approximately 90% of which are singletons. Sequenced material: peripheral blood. This TCR derives from a woman between 35 and 50 years old with acute or convalescent COVID-19. The chain couples TRBV6-2 or TRBV6-3 to TRBJ1-5; D may be TRBD1 (5 bases). The chain's CDR3 is CASSSGGGGSNQPQHF. The CDR3 region has the DNA TGTGCCAGCAGTTCGGGGGGGGGAGGAAGCAATCAGCCCCAGCATTTT.